This record looks at one T cell receptor beta chain sequence and its context. This clonotype was counted ten times or more. There is no known antigen for this receptor. Nothing much larger sits one base from this clone, and base qualities are not available. The record originates from a study of T cells after yellow fever vaccination (dated by TCRdb to between 2019 and 2020). General notes on the study: The SMART-Seq v4 Ultra Low Input RNA kit was used to prepare libraries from fractions with low cell numbers. Blood samples were taken at several timepoints before and after primary and secondary immunization, and bulk PBMC replicates and cell subsets were isolated. Two healthy male donors made up the cohort, one aged 18 to 29 years and the other aged 30 to 40 years. To track T-cell clones before and after primary and booster YFV17D yellow fever vaccination, bulk TCR alpha and beta repertoires were sequenced longitudinally. Points the paper makes about the study in general: The secondary T-cell response was weaker than the primary response but faster, peaking on day 5 instead of day 15. Most clones expanded after primary vaccination (96% of CD4 and 80% to 90% of CD8) were re-detected after the booster, suggesting that broad memory maintenance occurred. The study included only a couple of donors, which limits how far the findings can be generalized. A small share of clonotypes occurred in both CD4 and CD8 compartments, likely arising from convergent recombination. Because abundant contaminating clonotypes from the bulk population could be contained in FACS-sorted repertoires, computational filtering was required.

TCR cDNA was synthesized by 5'RACE template switching, which introduced a universal primer site and unique molecular identifiers. Priming of cDNA synthesis was performed from both the TCR alpha and TCR beta constant segments. Library amplification involved two PCR steps, and the second step added sample barcodes and sequencing adapters. Sequencing of libraries was done on Illumina HiSeq 2500 (2x100 bp) or NovaSeq (2x150 bp). Turning to the authors' computational methods: MIGEC handled demultiplexing of reads and collapsing into UMI consensus sequences, while MiXCR performed V(D)J alignment. Using edgeR on replicate PBMC samples, clonotypes were called vaccine-responding if FDR was below 0.01 and the log2 fold change was above 5 up to day 15. Each bulk clonotype received a CD4 or CD8 identity based on whether the sequenced CD4 or CD8 repertoire contained that clonotype at higher abundance. Clones were called with MiXCR by TCRdb after fastp trimmed the public reads at Q25, and only in-frame beta chains were retained. Each CDR3 protein appears once, grouped with its most common genes and DNA. These V and J calls derive from TCRdb rather than the authors' analysis. This sample comprises 29,000 or so distinct CDR3 sequences, around 5% of them detected only once. The ten largest clonotypes hold about two fifths of the sample.

In light of the paper, this sample's treatment or condition label describes: live attenuated yellow fever vaccine strain. PBMCs were isolated from peripheral blood using a standard Ficoll-Paque protocol. Dynabeads CD4 and CD8 positive selection kits were used to isolate the CD4 and CD8 T-cell fractions. TriZol was used to extract RNA from bulk PBMCs, from CD4 and CD8 fractions, and from dextramer-positive and dextramer-negative fractions. Material: CD8+ T cells sorted from PBMCs, obtained 10 days after the yellow fever booster vaccination. The source is a man aged 25-45 years who received the YFV17D yellow fever vaccine.

CDR3 region: CASSQVFVGDGETQYF. DNA sequence: TGTGCCAGCAGCCAAGTGTTTGTAGGGGATGGAGAGACCCAGTACTTC. The V gene is TRBV14 and the J gene is TRBJ2-5; tentative D gene TRBD1, with 5 bases matching. Spanning cysteine to phenylalanine, the CDR3 consists of 16 amino acids. Only the CDR3 DNA stays, 48 bases, in frame from base 1. CDR1 and CDR2, per the germline V gene, are SGHDN and FVKESK. V is pared back by 1 base and J by 4 bases, with 16 bases lying between the germline termini. The variable domain in full, with residues beyond the CDR3 obtained from the reference TRBV14 and TRBJ2-5 genes, is EAGVTQFPSHSVIEKGQTVTLRCDPISGHDNLYWYRRVMGKEIKFLLHFVKESKQDESGMPNNRFLAERTGGTYSTLKVQPAELEDSGVYFCASSQVFVGDGETQYFGPGTRLLVL.